Listed below are T cell receptor beta chains from one sample, sequenced in a study of shared clonotypes between healthy human individuals. Using immunoSEQ multiplex PCR, the repertoire was profiled, and TCRdb retains in-frame clones only, with some absent. In the table there are around 1.1 million clones, about 84% of which are singletons. The sequenced sample consisted of memory CD4+ T cells from PBMCs. Receptors were obtained from a man aged 18 to 30 in good health. Some clones in this sample may be carry-over from other donors' samples. The CDR3 runs from the conserved cysteine through the conserved F or W. A D gene is named only where the DNA matches it firmly. A row's size may be missing; if present it is once, few, many or a size class.

.,TRBJ2-3,TRBV7-9,TRBD2,17,TGTGCCAGCAGCTTAAGGCGAGCGGGAGATTTAGTGGATACGCAGTATTTT,CASSLRRAGDLVDTQYF
.,TRBJ1-4,TRBV5-1,.,13,TGCGCCAGCAGGGGATTAGGGGGTGAAAAACTGTTTTTT,CASRGLGGEKLFF
.,TRBJ1-1,TRBV5-1,.,15,TGCGCCAGCACTTTGGGAGGGCAGACGAACACTGAAGCTTTCTTT,CASTLGGQTNTEAFF
.,TRBJ1-1,TRBV28,.,11,TGTGCCAGCAGTAGCAGAGCTGAAGCTTTCTTT,CASSSRAEAFF
.,TRBJ2-3,TRBV2,.,15,TGTGCCAGCAAGGGGGGCAGGATTAGCACAGATACGCAGTATTTT,CASKGGRISTDTQYF
few,TRBJ2-1,TRBV9,TRBD2,16,TGTGCCAGCAGCGTAGACCCGCGGGAGTTCGCCGATGAGCAGTTCTTC,CASSVDPREFADEQFF
.,TRBJ2-2,TRBV5-1,TRBD2,18,TGCGCCAGCAGGTCGGCCGCGCGTAGCGGGAGCCTGACCGGGGAGCTGTTTTTT,CASRSAARSGSLTGELFF
.,TRBJ2-2,TRBV9,.,15,TGTGCCAGCAGCGTAGGTAGCGATGACACCGGGGAGCTGTTTTTT,CASSVGSDDTGELFF
.,TRBJ2-5,TRBV5-1,.,15,TGCGCCAGCAGCTTGGGATCAGGGCGCCAAGAGACCCAGTACTTC,CASSLGSGRQETQYF
few,TRBJ1-5,TRBV2,.,11,TGTGCCAGCAGTGAAATCGGGCCCCAGCATTTT,CASSEIGPQHF
.,TRBJ2-1,TRBV7-9,TRBD2,16,TGTGCCAGCAGTCCAAGGCCGGGAGGTCCGGACAATGAGCAGTTCTTC,CASSPRPGGPDNEQFF
.,TRBJ2-7,TRBV4-2,TRBD2,17,TGTGCCAGCAGCCAAGATCTAAGTAGCGGGAACATCTACGAGCAGTACTTC,CASSQDLSSGNIYEQYF
.,TRBJ2-3,TRBV6-6,.,13,TGTGCCAGCAGCCGGGACTCTCAAGATACGCAGTATTTT,CASSRDSQDTQYF
.,TRBJ2-3,TRBV11-1,.,12,TGTGCCAGCAGATTTACTACAGATACGCAGTATTTT,CASRFTTDTQYF
.,TRBJ2-7,TRBV28,TRBD2,15,TGTGCCAGTACGCCGGGACTAGCAGACTCCTACGAGCAGTACTTC,CASTPGLADSYEQYF
.,TRBJ1-2,TRBV28,.,17,TGTGCCAGCAGTTTATACCTCACCCGCAGGGCTGACTATGGCTACACCTTC,CASSLYLTRRADYGYTF
few,TRBJ2-7,TRBV4-2,.,15,TGTGCCAGCAGCCGGGCTGGGCAGGGTGGAGCCGAGCAGTACTTC,CASSRAGQGGAEQYF
.,TRBJ1-4,TRBV4-3,.,16,TGCGCCAGCAGCCAAGAGTTGGGGAGGGGGAATGAAAAACTGTTTTTT,CASSQELGRGNEKLFF
.,TRBJ2-7,TRBV28,.,13,TGTGCCAGTTCAAAGGGACTTATCTACGAGCAGTACTTC,CASSKGLIYEQYF
.,TRBJ2-3,TRBV29-1,TRBD1,12,TGCAGCGTTGAGTGGACAGGGGGTACGCAGTATTTT,CSVEWTGGTQYF
few,TRBJ2-2,TRBV19,TRBD2,15,TGTGCCAGTAGTGGACTAGCGGTGAACACCGGGGAGCTGTTTTTT,CASSGLAVNTGELFF
few,TRBJ2-7,TRBV6-6,.,15,TGTGCCAGCAGTGGCGCGTGGGGGGCCCCCTACGAGCAGTACTTC,CASSGAWGAPYEQYF
.,TRBJ1-3,TRBV19,.,16,TGTGCCAGTAGACCGCGGACCTTAACCATTGGAAACACCATATATTTT,CASRPRTLTIGNTIYF
.,TRBJ1-1,TRBV4-1,.,11,TGCGCCAGCAGGAGGGACACTGAAGCTTTCTTT,CASRRDTEAFF
.,TRBJ1-1,TRBV5-4,.,12,TGTGCCAGCAGCTTCAGTGACACTGAAGCTTTCTTT,CASSFSDTEAFF
.,TRBJ1-2,TRBV28,.,11,TGTGCCAGCAGACCAGCGACAGGAATGAGCTTC,CASRPATGMSF
.,TRBJ2-2,TRBV7-9,.,16,TGTGCCAGCAGCCAAAACGCAGGGGGGCAGAACGGGGAGCTGTTTTTT,CASSQNAGGQNGELFF
.,TRBJ1-1,TRBV4-1,TRBD1,16,TGCGCCAGCAGCCAAGTCACCGGGACAGCGAACACTGAAGCTTTCTTT,CASSQVTGTANTEAFF
.,TRBJ2-3,TRBV27,.,15,TGTGCCAGCAACATGGGATACTCGAGCACAGATGCGCAGTATTTT,CASNMGYSSTDAQYF
once,TRBJ2-7,TRBV7-9,.,13,TGTGCCAGCAGCTTCACGCAGACACCTCAGCAGTACTTC,CASSFTQTPQQYF
once,TRBJ2-1,TRBV2,TRBD1,14,TGTGCCAGCAGTGGAGACAGGGGTCTCAATGAGCAGTTCTTC,CASSGDRGLNEQFF
once,TRBJ2-7,TRBV15,.,13,TGTGCCACCAGCAGAACAGGGACTTACGAGCAGTACTTC,CATSRTGTYEQYF
few,TRBJ1-5,TRBV6-6,.,13,TGTGCCAGCAGTTACTCAACCAATCAGCCCCAGCATTTT,CASSYSTNQPQHF
.,TRBJ2-1,TRBV6-4,.,15,TGTGCCAGCATAATTGGGACATTTAGGTACAATGAGCAGTTCTTC,CASIIGTFRYNEQFF
.,TRBJ2-1,TRBV5-1,.,14,TGCGCCAGCAGCTTGGTGTCTGGGTACAATGAGCAGTTCTTC,CASSLVSGYNEQFF
once,TRBJ2-7,TRBV6-6,TRBD1,15,TGTGCCAGCACACGTACGGACAGGGATTCCTACGAGCAGTACTTC,CASTRTDRDSYEQYF
.,TRBJ2-2,TRBV30,.,10,TGTGCCTGCCGGTCCGGGGAGCTGTTTTTT,CACRSGELFF
.,TRBJ2-3,TRBV9,.,16,TGTGCCAGCAGCGTAGCATCCCCAGGGGCCACAGATACGCAGTATTTT,CASSVASPGATDTQYF
.,TRBJ1-3,TRBV28,TRBD1,14,TGTGCCAGCAGTAAAGACAGGGCTGGAAACACCATATATTTT,CASSKDRAGNTIYF
many,TRBJ1-2,TRBV5-1,TRBD1,18,TGCGCCAGCAGCTCGAAGCCGGGACAGCCAGCTTCTAACTATGGCTACACCTTC,CASSSKPGQPASNYGYTF
few,TRBJ2-1,TRBV5-1,TRBD2,15,TGCGCCAGCAGCCCCTCGACTAGCGGCTACAATGAGCAGTTCTTC,CASSPSTSGYNEQFF
.,TRBJ1-5,TRBV30,TRBD1,20,TGTGCCTGGAGAACCTCGTCCGGGACAGGGGGCTTTGGGAGGGACCAGCCCCAGCATTTT,CAWRTSSGTGGFGRDQPQHF
.,TRBJ2-6,TRBV18,.,16,TGTGCCAGCTCACCACGGTCCCCCTCTGGGGCCAACGTCCTGACTTTC,CASSPRSPSGANVLTF
.,TRBJ1-4,TRBV7-9,.,13,TGTGCCAGCAGCGACCAGGGATATGAAAAACTGTTTTTT,CASSDQGYEKLFF
many,TRBJ2-7,TRBV13,TRBD1,14,TGTGCCAGCAGCATAACCGGGACAGGGTACGAGCAGTACTTC,CASSITGTGYEQYF
once,TRBJ2-7,TRBV5-1,TRBD2,12,TGCGCCAGCAATGGAGCGGGAGATGAGCAGTACTTC,CASNGAGDEQYF
.,TRBJ2-7,TRBV7-8,.,14,TGTGCCAGCAGCCTGAGGGACACAACCTACGAGCAGTACTTC,CASSLRDTTYEQYF
.,TRBJ1-2,TRBV10-3,TRBD1,14,TGTGCCATCAGTGAGGGGACAGGGGGCTATGGCTACACCTTC,CAISEGTGGYGYTF
.,TRBJ1-2,TRBV6-5,.,12,TGTGCCAGCAGTTCCAGGGCGAGGGGCTACACCTTC,CASSSRARGYTF